This TCR beta chain was documented in a study of T cells in Graves' hyperthyroidism and ophthalmopathy (dated by TCRdb to about 2019). With regard to the full study: Peripheral blood was collected at initial diagnosis, before any treatment. After sampling, hyperthyroidism patients received methimazole starting at 30 mg daily, and ophthalmopathy patients received high-dose intravenous methylprednisolone. To identify distinguishing TCR V-J signatures, a discovery cohort of some 99 patients was used, comprising 40 to 45 with Graves' ophthalmopathy and about 59 with stable Graves' hyperthyroidism. The 95 to 100 discovery patients were randomly split 7:3 into training and test sets. The paper reports TCR Vbeta CDR3 sequencing of fewer than 150 peripheral blood samples: over 40 ophthalmopathy, fewer than 80 hyperthyroidism and 17 progressor patients. Prospective prediction of ophthalmopathy was tested in an independent validation cohort consisting of roughly 20 hyperthyroidism patients and 17 patients who later progressed to ophthalmopathy. Thyroid tissue and blood T-cell repertoires from six Graves' hyperthyroidism patients were also compared in the study.

Graves' hyperthyroidism was defined as stable when no progression to ophthalmopathy occurred over 18 months of follow-up. Hyperthyroidism patients were aged 18 to 65 years and newly diagnosed, with disease duration of less than 2 months. The study excluded patients with uncontrolled infections, other autoimmune diseases, pregnancy or lactation. Diagnoses were based on clinical symptoms, serum thyroxine and TRAb, thyroid ultrasound and orbital computed tomography. PBMCs were isolated from 10 ml of fresh peripheral blood by Ficoll-Paque density gradient centrifugation. Trizol reagent was used to extract total RNA, and RNA quality was then checked on an Agilent 2100 Bioanalyzer. Worth noting for this clonotype: What this receptor recognizes is not known. No much larger clone exists at a distance of one base, and base qualities are not known.

Broader findings and caveats from the paper: Sample size was not statistically predetermined, and blinding of investigators to group allocation was not performed. Most expanded thyroid clonotypes (frequency above 0.001) were also detected in blood, suggesting blood repertoires may reflect thyroid immune responses. In cross-validation, a model built on a 13 V-J signature told ophthalmopathy apart from stable hyperthyroidism with about 90% sensitivity and around 81% specificity, and in testing the same model reached 80%/75%. During validation, the model predicted progression to ophthalmopathy a median of approximately 7 months ahead of onset, with more than 55% sensitivity and under 85% specificity.

The TCR beta CDR3 regions were amplified from RNA transcripts. The first round of RT-PCR for the TCR CDR3 was performed with the HTBI primer set and the Qiagen OneStep RT-PCR kit. Libraries were constructed in a second round of multiplex PCR, after which size selection and purification were performed. Libraries were sequenced paired-end with 100 bp reads on an Illumina HiSeq2000. The paper's data handling went like this. SOAPnuke was used to process the raw data, with reads discarded if the reads contained adapters or uncalled bases, had a mean Phred below 15, or lacked an exact constant-primer or identifier match. High-quality paired reads were merged using COPE v1.2.5, and each unique nucleotide sequence was defined as a clonotype. MiTCR v1.1 was used to align the clonotypes against IMGT TRBV, TRBD and TRBJ reference segments. The analysis included only V-J combinations with a frequency above 0.0001, which together covered more than 98% of the repertoires. A TCS score was defined as the ratio between F50 (clonal expansion) and ExV (chaos), using BLOSUM62-based TCRdist between CDR3 peptides within each V-J. Welch's t-statistics and random forest reduced roughly 500 V-J features to around 14, which were used in a naive Bayes classifier (R e1071). The Morisita-Horn index was used to measure how similar the thyroid and blood repertoires were. In-frame beta chains were kept once TCRdb had trimmed the public reads at Q25 with fastp and called clones with MiXCR. Rows are unified per CDR3 protein, each entry keeping the most common DNA and genes. What appears here as the V and J calls and clone size reflects TCRdb's work, not the paper's. For this sample the table gives 750,000 to 900,000 distinct CDR3 sequences, of which more than 30% were detected only once. More than 7% of the sample is held by the ten biggest clonotypes.

The CDR3 measures 17 amino acids from cysteine to phenylalanine. The DNA shown is the 51-base CDR3, in frame from base 1. At the junction V is shortened by 7 bases and J by 0 bases, with 21 bases in between. From the germline V gene (reference sequence), CDR1 is LNHDA and CDR2 is SQIVND. The chain couples TRBV19 to TRBJ1-1, with no D gene named confidently. The sample taken for sequencing was blood. The receptor comes from a young man with Graves' hyperthyroidism. The CDR3 here reads CASTFDPGKPMNTEAFF. The nucleotides read TGTGCCAGTACCTTCGACCCCGGGAAACCCATGAACACTGAAGCTTTCTTT.